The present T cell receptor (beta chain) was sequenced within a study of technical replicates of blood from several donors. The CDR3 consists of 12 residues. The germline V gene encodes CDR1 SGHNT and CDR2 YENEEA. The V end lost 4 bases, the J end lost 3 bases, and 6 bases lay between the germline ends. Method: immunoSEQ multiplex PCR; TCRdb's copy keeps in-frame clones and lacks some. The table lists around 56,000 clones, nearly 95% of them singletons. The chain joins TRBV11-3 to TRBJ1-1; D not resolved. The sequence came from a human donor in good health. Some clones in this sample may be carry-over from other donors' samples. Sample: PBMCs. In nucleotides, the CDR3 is TGTGCCAGCAGCTCCCGTGACACTGAAGCTTTCTTT. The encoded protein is CASSSRDTEAFF.